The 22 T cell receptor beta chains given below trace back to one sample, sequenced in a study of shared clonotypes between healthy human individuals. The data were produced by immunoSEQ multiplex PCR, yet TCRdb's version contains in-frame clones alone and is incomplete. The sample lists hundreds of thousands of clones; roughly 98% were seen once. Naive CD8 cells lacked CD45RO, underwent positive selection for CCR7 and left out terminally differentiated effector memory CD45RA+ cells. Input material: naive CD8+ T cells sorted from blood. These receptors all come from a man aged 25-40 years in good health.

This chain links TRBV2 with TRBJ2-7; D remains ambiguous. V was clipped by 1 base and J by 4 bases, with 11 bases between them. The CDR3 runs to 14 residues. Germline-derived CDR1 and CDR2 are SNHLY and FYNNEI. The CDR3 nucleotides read TGTGCCAGCAGTGAAGTTAACTCTCTTTACGAGCAGTACTTC. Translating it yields CASSEVNSLYEQYF.

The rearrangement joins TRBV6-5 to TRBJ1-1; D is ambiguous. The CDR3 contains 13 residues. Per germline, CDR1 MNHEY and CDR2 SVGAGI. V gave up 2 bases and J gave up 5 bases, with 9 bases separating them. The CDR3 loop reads CASSYQLGTEAFF. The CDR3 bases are TGTGCCAGCAGTTACCAGCTAGGTACTGAAGCTTTCTTT.

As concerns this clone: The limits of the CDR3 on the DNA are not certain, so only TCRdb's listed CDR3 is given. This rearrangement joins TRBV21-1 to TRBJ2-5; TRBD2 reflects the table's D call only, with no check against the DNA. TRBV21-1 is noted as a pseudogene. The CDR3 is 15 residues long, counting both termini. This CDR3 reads CASSKVGSGAETQYF.

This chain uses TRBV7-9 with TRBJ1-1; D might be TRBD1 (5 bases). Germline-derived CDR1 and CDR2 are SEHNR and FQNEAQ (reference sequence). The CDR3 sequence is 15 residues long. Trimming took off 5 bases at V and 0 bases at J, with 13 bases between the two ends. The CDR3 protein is CASSPQGRLNTEAFF. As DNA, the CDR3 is TGTGCCAGCAGCCCCCAGGGACGCCTGAACACTGAAGCTTTCTTT.

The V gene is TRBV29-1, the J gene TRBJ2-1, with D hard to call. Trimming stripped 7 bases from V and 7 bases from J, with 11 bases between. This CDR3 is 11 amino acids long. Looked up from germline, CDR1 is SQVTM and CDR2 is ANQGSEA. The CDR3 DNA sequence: TGCAGCGCCCTTAATATGAATGAGCAGTTCTTC. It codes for CSALNMNEQFF.

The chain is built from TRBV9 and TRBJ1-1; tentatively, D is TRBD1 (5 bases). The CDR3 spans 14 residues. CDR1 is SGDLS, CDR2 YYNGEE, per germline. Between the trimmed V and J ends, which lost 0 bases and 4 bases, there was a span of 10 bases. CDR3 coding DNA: TGTGCCAGCAGCGTAGGGGGGGTAGGCACTGAAGCTTTCTTT. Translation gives CASSVGGVGTEAFF.

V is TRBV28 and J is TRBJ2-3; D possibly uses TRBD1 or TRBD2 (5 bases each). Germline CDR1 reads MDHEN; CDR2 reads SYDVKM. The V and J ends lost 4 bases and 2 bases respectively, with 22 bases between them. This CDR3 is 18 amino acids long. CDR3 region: CASSYSGTELTYTDTQYF. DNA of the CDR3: TGTGCCAGCAGTTATTCCGGGACGGAGTTAACTTACACAGATACGCAGTATTTT. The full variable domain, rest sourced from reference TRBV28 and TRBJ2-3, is DVKVTQSSRYLVKRTGEKVFLECVQDMDHENMFWYRQDPGLGLRLIYFSYDVKMKEKGDIPEGYSVSREKKERFSLILESASTNQTSMYLCASSYSGTELTYTDTQYFGPGTRLTVL.

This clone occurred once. CDR3 sequence reads: CASSARQGGYGYTF. CDR3 DNA sequence: TGTGCCAGCAGCGCTAGACAGGGAGGCTATGGCTACACCTTC. The genes are TRBV9 and TRBJ1-2; 7 bases agree with TRBD1. The CDR3 has 14 amino acids. The trim removed 3 bases at V and 4 bases at J, leaving 6 bases unmatched. The V gene's germline CDR1 is SGDLS and CDR2 YYNGEE.

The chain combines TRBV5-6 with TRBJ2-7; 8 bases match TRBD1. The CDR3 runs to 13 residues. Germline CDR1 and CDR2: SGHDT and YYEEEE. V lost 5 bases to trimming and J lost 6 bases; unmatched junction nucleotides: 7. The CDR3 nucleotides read TGTGCCAGCAGGACAGGGGTCACCGGCGAGCAGTACTTC. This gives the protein CASRTGVTGEQYF.

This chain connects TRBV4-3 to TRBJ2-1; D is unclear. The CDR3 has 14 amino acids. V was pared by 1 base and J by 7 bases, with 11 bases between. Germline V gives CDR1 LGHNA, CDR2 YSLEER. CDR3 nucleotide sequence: TGCGCCAGCAGCCAAGGAAAATACCTAAATGAGCAGTTCTTC. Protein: CASSQGKYLNEQFF.

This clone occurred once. The CDR3 sequence: CSVEDNGQGSYNEQFF. For the CDR3, the DNA is TGCAGCGTTGAAGATAACGGACAGGGGTCGTACAATGAGCAGTTCTTC. The chain uses TRBV29-1 and TRBJ2-1; 9 nucleotides match TRBD1. The CDR3 runs 16 residues. Germline CDR1 and CDR2: SQVTM and ANQGSEA. V lost 0 bases to trimming and J lost 4 bases; unmatched junction nucleotides: 7.

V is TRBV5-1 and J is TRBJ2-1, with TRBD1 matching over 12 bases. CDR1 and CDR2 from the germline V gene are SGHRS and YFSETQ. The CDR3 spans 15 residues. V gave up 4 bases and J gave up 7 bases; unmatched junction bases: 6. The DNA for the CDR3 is TGCGCCAGCAGCGCAGGGACAGGGGGCGGGAATGAGCAGTTCTTC. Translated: CASSAGTGGGNEQFF.

This CDR3 reads CASSLEPPGEQYF. The DNA of the CDR3 is TGTGCCAGCAGCTTGGAGCCCCCCGGCGAGCAGTACTTC. The chain uses TRBV5-4 and TRBJ2-7; D unclear. Trimming stripped 0 bases from V and 6 bases from J, with 10 bases between. CDR3 length: 13 amino acids. Germline values: CDR1 SGHNT, CDR2 YYREEE (reference sequence).

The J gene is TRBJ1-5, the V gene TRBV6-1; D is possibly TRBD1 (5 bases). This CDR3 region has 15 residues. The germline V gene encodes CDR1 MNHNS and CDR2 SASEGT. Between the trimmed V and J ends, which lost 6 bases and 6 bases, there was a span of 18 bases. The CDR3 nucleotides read TGTGCCAGCAGCGAATCCGGCGGGGGATTTCAGCCCCAGCATTTT. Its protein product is CASSESGGGFQPQHF.

This CDR3 is CASSSRTGGVYEQYF. Written as DNA, the CDR3 is TGTGCCAGCAGCTCCAGGACAGGTGGAGTCTACGAGCAGTACTTC. V gene TRBV13 combines with J gene TRBJ2-7; 7 bases align to TRBD1. The CDR3 extends over 15 amino acids. Germline CDR1 PRHDT, CDR2 FYEKMQ (reference sequence). The junction had 9 bases not matched to a gene; V was cut back by 4 bases and J by 3 bases.

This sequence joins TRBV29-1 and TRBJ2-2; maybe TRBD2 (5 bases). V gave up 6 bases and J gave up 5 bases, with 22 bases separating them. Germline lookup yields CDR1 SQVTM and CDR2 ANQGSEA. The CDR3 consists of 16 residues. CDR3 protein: CSVFGPAGDQTGELFF. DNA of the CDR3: TGCAGCGTCTTTGGGCCGGCCGGGGATCAAACCGGGGAGCTGTTTTTT.

CDR3 amino acids: CASSGTYLMAFF. The DNA of the CDR3 is TGTGCCAGCAGCGGGACCTACCTAATGGCTTTCTTT. This chain uses TRBV7-2 with TRBJ1-1; TRBD1 is a possible D gene (5 bases). Germline V gene data show CDR1 as SGHTA and CDR2 as FQGNSA. The CDR3 loop spans 12 amino acids. V was trimmed by 5 bases and J by 11 bases, leaving 15 bases between them.

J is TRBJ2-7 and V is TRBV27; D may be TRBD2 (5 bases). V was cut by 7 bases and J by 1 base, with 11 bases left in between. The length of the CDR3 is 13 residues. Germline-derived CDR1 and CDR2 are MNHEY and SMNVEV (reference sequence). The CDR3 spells CASTRTGSYEQYF. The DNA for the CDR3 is TGTGCCAGCACCCGGACGGGGTCCTACGAGCAGTACTTC.

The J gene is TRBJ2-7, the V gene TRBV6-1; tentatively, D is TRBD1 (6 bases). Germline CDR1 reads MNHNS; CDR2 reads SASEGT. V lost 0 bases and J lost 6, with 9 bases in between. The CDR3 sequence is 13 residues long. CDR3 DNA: TGTGCCAGCAGTGAAGCAGGGGGTGGCGAGCAGTACTTC. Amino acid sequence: CASSEAGGGEQYF.

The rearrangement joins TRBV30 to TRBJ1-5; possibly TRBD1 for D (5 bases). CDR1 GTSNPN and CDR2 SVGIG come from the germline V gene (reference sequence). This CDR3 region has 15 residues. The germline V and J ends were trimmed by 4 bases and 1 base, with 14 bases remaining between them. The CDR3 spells CAWTRGVESNQPQHF. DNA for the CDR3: TGTGCCTGGACAAGGGGAGTTGAGAGCAATCAGCCCCAGCATTTT.

The CDR3 here is CASSSWTGAGTGELFF. The CDR3 DNA is TGTGCCAGCAGTTCATGGACAGGGGCAGGGACCGGGGAGCTGTTTTTT. The chain combines TRBV27 with TRBJ2-2; 9 bases line up with TRBD1. Germline lookup yields CDR1 MNHEY and CDR2 SMNVEV (reference sequence). V was pared by 4 bases and J by 5 bases, with 8 bases of the junction left unmatched. The length of the CDR3 is 16 residues.

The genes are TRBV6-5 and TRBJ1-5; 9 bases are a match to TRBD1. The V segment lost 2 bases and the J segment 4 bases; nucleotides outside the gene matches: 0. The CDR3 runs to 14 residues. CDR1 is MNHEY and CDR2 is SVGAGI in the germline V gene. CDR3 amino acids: CASSYGTGNQPQHF. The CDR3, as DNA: TGTGCCAGCAGTTACGGGACAGGGAATCAGCCCCAGCATTTT.